This T cell receptor (beta chain) is drawn from a study of cytomegalovirus exposure and HLA in healthy donors. Study results and caveats: Other equally common chains were less clonally expanded than HLA-associated TCR beta chains, a later analysis showed.

The PCR made use of 60 Vbeta and 13 Jbeta primers. TCRdb's copy holds only in-frame clones and misses some; the assay was immunoSEQ multiplex PCR. The sample has tens of thousands of clones; around 62% are singletons. Concerning this clone: Its antigen is not identified.

This CDR3 is built from 14 residues. Germline CDR1 reads SGHRS; CDR2 reads YFSETQ. Trimming left V 3 bases short and J 8 bases short, with 16 bases between. The chain recombines TRBV5-1 with TRBJ2-3, with TRBD1 as a possible D gene (6 bases). Sequenced input: PBMCs. This receptor was identified in a man between 40 and 49 years old in good health and CMV-seropositive. The CDR3 here is CASSSGNTRGTQYF. The CDR3 DNA reads TGCGCCAGCAGCTCTGGGAATACCAGGGGTACGCAGTATTTT.